This TCR beta chain appears in the sequencing data of a study of regulatory T cells in long-lasting Graves disease. CDR3 regions were amplified by Arm-PCR using iRepertoire HTBI primers to build TCR beta libraries. MiXCR, run by TCRdb on the multiplex PCR reads, gives a single entry per CDR3 protein. Of more than 300,000 distinct CDR3 sequences in the sample, around 15% were seen once. As for time point: newly diagnosed GD, antithyroid drugs for less than 3 months. Scientists built the TCR library using RNA that was extracted from PBMCs. This clonotype was detected ten times or more. The sample was also linked to a second study, of T cells in Graves' hyperthyroidism and ophthalmopathy.

Source: peripheral blood mononuclear cells (PBMCs), taken at new diagnosis, from a patient treated with antithyroid drugs. The TCR sequence derives from a woman under 30 with Graves disease.

CDR3 residues: CASSVNSGQETQYF. The CDR3 DNA reads as TGTGCCAGCAGCGTTAATAGCGGACAAGAGACCCAGTACTTC. The J gene is TRBJ2-5, the V gene TRBV5-4, with D maybe TRBD2 (6 bases). The CDR3 loop spans 14 amino acids. The germline CDR1 and CDR2 sequences are SGHNT and YYREEE (reference sequence). Trimming left V 4 bases short and J 2 bases short, with 12 bases between. The variable domain in full, with the rest retrieved from reference TRBV5-4 and TRBJ2-5, is ETGVTQSPTHLIKTRGQQVTLRCSSQSGHNTVSWYQQALGQGPQFIFQYYREEENGRGNFPPRFSGLQFPNYSSELNVNALELDDSALYLCASSVNSGQETQYFGPGTRLLVL.